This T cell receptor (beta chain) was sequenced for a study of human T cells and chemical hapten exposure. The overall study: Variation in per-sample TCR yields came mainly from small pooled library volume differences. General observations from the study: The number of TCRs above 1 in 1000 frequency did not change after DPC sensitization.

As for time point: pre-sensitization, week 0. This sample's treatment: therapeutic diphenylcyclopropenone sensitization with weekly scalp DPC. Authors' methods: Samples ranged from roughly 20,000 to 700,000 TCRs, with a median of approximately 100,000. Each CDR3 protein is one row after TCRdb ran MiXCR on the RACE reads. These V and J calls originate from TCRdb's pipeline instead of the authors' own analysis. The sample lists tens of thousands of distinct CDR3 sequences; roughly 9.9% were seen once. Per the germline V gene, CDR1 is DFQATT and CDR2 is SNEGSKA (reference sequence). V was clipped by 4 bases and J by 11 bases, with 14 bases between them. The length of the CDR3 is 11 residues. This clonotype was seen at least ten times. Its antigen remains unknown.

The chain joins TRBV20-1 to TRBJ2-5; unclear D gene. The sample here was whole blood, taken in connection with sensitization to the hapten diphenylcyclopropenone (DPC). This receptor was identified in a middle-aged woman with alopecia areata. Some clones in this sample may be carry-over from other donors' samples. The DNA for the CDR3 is TGCAGTGCTATCTTGACCCCTTATCAGTACTTC. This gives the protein CSAILTPYQYF.